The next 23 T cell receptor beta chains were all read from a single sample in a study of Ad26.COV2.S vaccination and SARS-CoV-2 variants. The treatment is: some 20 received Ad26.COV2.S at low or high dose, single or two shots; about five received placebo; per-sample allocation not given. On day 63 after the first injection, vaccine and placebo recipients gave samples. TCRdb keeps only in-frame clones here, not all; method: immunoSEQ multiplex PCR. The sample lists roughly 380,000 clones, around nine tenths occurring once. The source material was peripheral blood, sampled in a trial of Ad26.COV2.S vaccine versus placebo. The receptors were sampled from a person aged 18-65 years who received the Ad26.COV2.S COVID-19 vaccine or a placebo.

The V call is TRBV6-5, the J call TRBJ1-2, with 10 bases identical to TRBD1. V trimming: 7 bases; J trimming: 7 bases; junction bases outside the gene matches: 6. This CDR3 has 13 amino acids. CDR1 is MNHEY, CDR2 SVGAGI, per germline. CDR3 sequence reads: CASTQTGGIGYTF. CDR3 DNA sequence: TGTGCCAGCACCCAGACAGGGGGCATTGGCTACACCTTC.

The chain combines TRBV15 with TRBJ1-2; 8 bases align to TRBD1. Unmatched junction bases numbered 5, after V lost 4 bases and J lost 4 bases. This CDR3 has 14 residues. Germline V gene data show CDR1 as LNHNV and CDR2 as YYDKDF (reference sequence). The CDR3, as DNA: TGTGCCACCAGCACCCGGACAGGGCGCTATGGCTACACCTTC. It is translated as CATSTRTGRYGYTF.

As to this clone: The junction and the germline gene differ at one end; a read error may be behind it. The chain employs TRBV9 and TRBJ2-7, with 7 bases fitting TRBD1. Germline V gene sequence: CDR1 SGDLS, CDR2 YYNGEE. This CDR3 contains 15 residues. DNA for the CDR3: TGTGCCAGCAGCGCCACAGGGACAGTATCCTCCGAGCAGTACTTC. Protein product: CASSATGTVSSEQYF.

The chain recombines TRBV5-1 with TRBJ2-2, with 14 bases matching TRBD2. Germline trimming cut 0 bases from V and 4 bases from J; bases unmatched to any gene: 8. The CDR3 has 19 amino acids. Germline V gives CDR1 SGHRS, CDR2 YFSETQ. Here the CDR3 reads CASSLAPGTSGGSTGELFF. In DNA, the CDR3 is TGCGCCAGCAGCTTGGCCCCCGGGACTAGCGGGGGTAGCACCGGGGAGCTGTTTTTT.

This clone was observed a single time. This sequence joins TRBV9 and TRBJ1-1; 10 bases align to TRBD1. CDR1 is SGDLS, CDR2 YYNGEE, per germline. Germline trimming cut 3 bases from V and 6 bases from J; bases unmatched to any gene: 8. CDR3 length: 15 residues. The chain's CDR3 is CASSARQGAVAEAFF. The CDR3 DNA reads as TGTGCCAGCAGCGCAAGACAGGGGGCGGTCGCTGAAGCTTTCTTT.

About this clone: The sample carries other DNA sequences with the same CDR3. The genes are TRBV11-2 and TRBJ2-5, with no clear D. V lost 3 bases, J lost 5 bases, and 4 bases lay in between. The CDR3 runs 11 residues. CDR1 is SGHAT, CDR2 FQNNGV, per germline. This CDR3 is CASSLGETQYF. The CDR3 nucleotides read TGTGCCAGCAGCTTGGGTGAGACCCAGTACTTC.

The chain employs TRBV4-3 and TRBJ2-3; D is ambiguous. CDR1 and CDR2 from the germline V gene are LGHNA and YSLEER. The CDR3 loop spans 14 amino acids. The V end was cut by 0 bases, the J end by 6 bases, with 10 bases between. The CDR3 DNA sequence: TGCGCCAGCAGCCAAGATATTGGCAGGGATACGCAGTATTTT. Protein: CASSQDIGRDTQYF.

Written as DNA, the CDR3 is TGTGCCAGCAGCCAGGGGGGGACCCGCAATCAGCCCCAGCATTTT. Its translation: CASSQGGTRNQPQHF. The rearrangement uses TRBV7-2 and TRBJ1-5; 7 positions agree with TRBD1. After removal of 5 bases from V and 2 bases from J, the junction contained 6 bases not matched to a gene. The CDR3 length is 15 residues. The germline CDR1 and CDR2 sequences are SGHTA and FQGNSA.

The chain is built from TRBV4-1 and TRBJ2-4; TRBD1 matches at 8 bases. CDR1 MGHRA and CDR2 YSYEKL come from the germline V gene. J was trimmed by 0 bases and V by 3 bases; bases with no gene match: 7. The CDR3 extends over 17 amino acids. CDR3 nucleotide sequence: TGCGCCAGCAGCCAGTCCAGGGGGCGACGAGCCAAAAACATTCAGTACTTC. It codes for CASSQSRGRRAKNIQYF.

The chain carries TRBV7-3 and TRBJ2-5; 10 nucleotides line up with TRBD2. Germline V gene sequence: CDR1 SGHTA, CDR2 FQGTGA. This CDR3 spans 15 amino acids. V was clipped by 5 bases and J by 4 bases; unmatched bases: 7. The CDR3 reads CASSELAGEGETQYF. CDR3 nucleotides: TGTGCCAGCAGCGAGCTAGCGGGGGAAGGAGAGACCCAGTACTTC.

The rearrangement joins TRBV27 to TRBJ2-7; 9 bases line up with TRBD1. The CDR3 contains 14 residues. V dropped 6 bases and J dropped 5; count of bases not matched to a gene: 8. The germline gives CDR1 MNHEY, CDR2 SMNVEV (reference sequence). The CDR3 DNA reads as TGTGCCAGCAGCCCTACAGGGGGCCGAGACGAGCAGTACTTC. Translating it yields CASSPTGGRDEQYF.

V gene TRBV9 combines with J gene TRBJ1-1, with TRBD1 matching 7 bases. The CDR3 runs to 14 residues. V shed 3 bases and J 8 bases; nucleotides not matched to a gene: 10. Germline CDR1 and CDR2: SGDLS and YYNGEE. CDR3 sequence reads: CASSALTGDKEAFF. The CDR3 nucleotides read TGTGCCAGCAGCGCTCTAACAGGGGATAAGGAAGCTTTCTTT.

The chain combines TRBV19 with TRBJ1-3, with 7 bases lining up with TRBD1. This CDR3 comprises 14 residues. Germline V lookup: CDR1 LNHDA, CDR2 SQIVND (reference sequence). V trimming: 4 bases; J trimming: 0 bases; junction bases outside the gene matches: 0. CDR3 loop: CASSRDSSGNTIYF. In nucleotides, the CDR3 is TGTGCCAGTAGTAGGGACAGCTCTGGAAACACCATATATTTT.

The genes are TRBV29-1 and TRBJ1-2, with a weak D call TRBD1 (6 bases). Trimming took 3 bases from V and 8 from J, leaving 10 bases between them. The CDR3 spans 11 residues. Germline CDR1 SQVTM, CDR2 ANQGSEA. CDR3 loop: CSVDGGLGYTF. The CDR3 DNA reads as TGCAGCGTTGATGGGGGGCTCGGCTACACCTTC. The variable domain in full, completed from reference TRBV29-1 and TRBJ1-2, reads SAVISQKPSRDICQRGTSLTIQCQVDSQVTMMFWYRQQPGQSLTLIATANQGSEATYESGFVIDKFPISRPNLTFSTLTVSNMSPEDSSIYLCSVDGGLGYTFGSGTRLTVV.

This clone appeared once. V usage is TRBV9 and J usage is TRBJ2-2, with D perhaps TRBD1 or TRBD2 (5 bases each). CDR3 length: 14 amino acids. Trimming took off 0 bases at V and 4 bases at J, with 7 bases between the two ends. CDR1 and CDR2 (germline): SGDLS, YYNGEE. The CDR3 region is CASSVGGRTGELFF. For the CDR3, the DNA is TGTGCCAGCAGCGTAGGGGGACGCACCGGGGAGCTGTTTTTT.

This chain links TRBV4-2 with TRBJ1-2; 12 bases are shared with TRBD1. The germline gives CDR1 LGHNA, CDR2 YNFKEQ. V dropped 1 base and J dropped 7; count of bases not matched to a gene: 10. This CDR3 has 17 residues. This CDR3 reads CASSQAGTGGPIGGYTF. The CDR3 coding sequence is TGTGCCAGCAGCCAAGCCGGGACAGGGGGCCCTATAGGTGGCTACACCTTC.

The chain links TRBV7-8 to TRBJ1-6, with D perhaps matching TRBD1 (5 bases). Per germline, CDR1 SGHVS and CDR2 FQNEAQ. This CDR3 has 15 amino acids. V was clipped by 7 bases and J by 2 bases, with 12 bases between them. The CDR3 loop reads CASTPDSAYNSPLHF. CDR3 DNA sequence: TGTGCCAGCACCCCCGACAGCGCCTATAATTCACCCCTCCACTTT.

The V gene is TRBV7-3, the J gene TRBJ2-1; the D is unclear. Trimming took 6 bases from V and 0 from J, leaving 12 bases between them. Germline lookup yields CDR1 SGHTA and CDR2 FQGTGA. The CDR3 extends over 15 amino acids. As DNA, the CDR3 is TGTGCCAGCAGTTACGACACAAGCTCCTACAATGAGCAGTTCTTC. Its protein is CASSYDTSSYNEQFF.

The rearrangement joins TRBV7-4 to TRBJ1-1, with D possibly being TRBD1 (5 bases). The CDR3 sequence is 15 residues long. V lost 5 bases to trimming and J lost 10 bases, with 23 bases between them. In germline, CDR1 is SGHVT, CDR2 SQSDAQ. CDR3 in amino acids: CASSPIGTVGEVAFF. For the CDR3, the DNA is TGTGCCAGCAGCCCTATCGGGACGGTGGGGGAGGTAGCTTTCTTT.

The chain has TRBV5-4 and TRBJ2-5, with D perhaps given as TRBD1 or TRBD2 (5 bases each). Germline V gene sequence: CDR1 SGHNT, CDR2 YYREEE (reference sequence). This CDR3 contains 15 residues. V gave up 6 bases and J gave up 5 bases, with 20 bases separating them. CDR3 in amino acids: CASTLNGVAGETQYF. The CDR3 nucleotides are TGTGCCAGCACCCTTAACGGGGTGGCAGGGGAGACCCAGTACTTC.

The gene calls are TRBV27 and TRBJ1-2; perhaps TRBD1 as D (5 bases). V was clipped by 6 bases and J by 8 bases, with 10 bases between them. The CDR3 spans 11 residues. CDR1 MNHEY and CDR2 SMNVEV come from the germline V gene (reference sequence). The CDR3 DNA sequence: TGTGCCAGCAGGCAAGGGGTCGGCTACACCTTC. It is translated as CASRQGVGYTF.

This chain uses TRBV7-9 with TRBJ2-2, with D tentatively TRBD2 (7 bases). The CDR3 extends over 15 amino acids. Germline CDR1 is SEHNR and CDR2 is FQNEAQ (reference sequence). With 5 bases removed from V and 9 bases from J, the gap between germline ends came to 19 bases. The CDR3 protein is CASSPSRGTTRELFF. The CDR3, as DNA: TGTGCCAGCAGCCCCAGTAGGGGGACTACTAGGGAGCTGTTTTTT.

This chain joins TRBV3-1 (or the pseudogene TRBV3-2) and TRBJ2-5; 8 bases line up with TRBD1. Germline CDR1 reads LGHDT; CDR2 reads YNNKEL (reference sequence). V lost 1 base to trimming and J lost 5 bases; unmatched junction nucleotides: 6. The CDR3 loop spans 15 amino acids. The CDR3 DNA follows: TGTGCCAGCAGCCAAGGCGCAGGGGGCTGGGAGACCCAGTACTTC. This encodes CASSQGAGGWETQYF.